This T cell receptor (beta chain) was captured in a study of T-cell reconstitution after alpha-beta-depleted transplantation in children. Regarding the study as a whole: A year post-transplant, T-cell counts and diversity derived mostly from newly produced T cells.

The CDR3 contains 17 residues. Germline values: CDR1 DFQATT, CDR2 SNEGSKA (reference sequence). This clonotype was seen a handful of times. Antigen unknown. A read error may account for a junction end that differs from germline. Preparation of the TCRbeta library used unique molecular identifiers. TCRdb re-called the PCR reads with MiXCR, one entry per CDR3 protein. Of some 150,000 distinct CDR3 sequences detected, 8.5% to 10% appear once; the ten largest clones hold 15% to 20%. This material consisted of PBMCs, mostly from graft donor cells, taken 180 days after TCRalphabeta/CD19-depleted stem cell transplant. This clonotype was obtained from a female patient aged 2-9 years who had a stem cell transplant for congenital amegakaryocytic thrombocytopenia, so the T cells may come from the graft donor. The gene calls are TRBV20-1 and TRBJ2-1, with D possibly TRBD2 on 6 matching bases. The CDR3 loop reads CCARRLGRDSLYNEQFF. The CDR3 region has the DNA TGCTGTGCTAGACGACTAGGAAGAGACTCGCTATACAATGAGCAGTTCTTC.